Given below is one TCR beta chain in context. Germline CDR1 reads ENHRY; CDR2 reads SYGVKD. V lost 6 bases to trimming and J lost 5 bases; unmatched junction nucleotides: 8. CDR3 length: 15 amino acids. The data were taken from a study of response to subunit inactivated influenza vaccine. Each CDR3 protein gets one entry after TCRdb re-called the RT-PCR reads with MiXCR. Among 500,000 to 700,000 distinct CDR3 sequences listed, under 30% were seen once. These same records also appear under a second study, on T cells expressing NK-cell markers. As that study records: Beta-chain TCR cDNA was generated via 5'RACE template switching with UMIs.

The source is a man aged 45 to 65 who received an inactivated influenza vaccine. Material: CD4+ T cells sorted from PBMCs, obtained roughly 13 days after vaccination. The chain carries TRBV10-3 and TRBJ2-7, with 12 bases identical to TRBD1. The CDR3 region is CAISELGTGGDEQYF. DNA of the CDR3: TGTGCCATCAGCGAACTGGGGACAGGGGGCGACGAGCAGTACTTC.